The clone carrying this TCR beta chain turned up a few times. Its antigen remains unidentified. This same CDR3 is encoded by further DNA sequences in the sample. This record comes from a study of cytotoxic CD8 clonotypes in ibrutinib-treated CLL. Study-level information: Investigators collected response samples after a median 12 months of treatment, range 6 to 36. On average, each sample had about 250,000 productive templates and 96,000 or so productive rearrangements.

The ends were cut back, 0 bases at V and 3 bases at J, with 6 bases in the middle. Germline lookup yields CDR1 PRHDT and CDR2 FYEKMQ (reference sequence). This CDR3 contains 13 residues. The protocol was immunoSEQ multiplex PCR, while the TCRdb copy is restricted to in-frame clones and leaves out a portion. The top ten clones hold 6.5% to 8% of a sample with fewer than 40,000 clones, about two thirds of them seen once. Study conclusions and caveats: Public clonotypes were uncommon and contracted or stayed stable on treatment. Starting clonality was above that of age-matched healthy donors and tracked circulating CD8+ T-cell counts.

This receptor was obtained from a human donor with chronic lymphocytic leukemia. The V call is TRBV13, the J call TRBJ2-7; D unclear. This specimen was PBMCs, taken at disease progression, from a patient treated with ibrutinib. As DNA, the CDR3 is TGTGCCAGCAGCTTAGGAGTTTACTACGAGCAGTACTTC. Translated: CASSLGVYYEQYF.